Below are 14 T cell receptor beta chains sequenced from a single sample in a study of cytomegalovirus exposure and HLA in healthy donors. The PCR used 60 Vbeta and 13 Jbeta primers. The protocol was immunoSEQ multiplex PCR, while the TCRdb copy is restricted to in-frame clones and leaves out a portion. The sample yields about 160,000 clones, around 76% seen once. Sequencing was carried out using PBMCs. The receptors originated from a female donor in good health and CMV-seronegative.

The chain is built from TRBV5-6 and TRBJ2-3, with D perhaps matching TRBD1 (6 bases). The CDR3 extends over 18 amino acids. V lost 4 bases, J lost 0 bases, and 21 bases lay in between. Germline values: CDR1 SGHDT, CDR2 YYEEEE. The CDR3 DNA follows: TGTGCCAGCAGCGGATTGGGTTTACAGGGTAGAAGCACAGATACGCAGTATTTT. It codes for CASSGLGLQGRSTDTQYF.

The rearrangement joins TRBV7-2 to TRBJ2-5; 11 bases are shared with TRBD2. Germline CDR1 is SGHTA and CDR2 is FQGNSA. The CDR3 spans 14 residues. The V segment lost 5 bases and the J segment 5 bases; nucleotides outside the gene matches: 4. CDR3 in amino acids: CASSLTSGSETQYF. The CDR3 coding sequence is TGTGCCAGCAGCCTCACTAGCGGGAGTGAGACCCAGTACTTC.

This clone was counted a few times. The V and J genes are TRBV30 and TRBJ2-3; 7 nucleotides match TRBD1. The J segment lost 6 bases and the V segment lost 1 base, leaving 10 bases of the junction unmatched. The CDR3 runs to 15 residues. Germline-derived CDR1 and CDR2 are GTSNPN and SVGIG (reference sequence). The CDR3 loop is CAWSAPGTASDTQYF. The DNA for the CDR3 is TGTGCCTGGAGTGCCCCCGGGACAGCCTCTGATACGCAGTATTTT.

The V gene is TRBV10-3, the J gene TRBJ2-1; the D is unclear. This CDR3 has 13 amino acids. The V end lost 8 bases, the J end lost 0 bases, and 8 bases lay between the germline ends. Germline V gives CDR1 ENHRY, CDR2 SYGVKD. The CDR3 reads CAISSSSYNEQFF. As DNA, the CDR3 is TGTGCCATCTCGTCGAGCTCCTACAATGAGCAGTTCTTC.

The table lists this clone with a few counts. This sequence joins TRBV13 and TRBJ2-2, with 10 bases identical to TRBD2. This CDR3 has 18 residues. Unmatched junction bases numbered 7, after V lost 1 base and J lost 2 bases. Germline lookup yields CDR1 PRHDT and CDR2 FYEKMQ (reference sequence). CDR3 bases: TGTGCCAGCAGCTTAGAACAGGGACTAGCGTTAAACACCGGGGAGCTGTTTTTT. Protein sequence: CASSLEQGLALNTGELFF.

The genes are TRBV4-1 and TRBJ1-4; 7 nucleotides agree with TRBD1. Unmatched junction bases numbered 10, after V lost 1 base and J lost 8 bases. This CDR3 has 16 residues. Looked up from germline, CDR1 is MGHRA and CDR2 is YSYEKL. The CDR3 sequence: CASSQALQGLGEKLFF. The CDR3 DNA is TGCGCCAGCAGCCAAGCACTACAGGGGTTGGGAGAAAAACTGTTTTTT.

The CDR3 protein is CACHRGRTKAGVGSPLHF. The CDR3 nucleotides are TGTGCCTGCCATAGGGGGCGTACTAAGGCAGGGGTGGGTTCACCCCTCCACTTT. This chain uses TRBV30 with TRBJ1-6; 7 bases are shared with TRBD1. Germline CDR1 and CDR2: GTSNPN and SVGIG (reference sequence). CDR3 length: 18 amino acids. V shed 6 bases, J shed 9 bases, and the junction held 23 bases outside the gene matches.

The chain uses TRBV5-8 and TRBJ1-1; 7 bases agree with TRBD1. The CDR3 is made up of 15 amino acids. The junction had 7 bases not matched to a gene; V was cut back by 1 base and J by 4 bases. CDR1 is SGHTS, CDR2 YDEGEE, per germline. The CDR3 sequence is CASSLLGQRSTEAFF. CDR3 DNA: TGTGCCAGCAGCTTGTTGGGACAGAGGTCCACTGAAGCTTTCTTT.

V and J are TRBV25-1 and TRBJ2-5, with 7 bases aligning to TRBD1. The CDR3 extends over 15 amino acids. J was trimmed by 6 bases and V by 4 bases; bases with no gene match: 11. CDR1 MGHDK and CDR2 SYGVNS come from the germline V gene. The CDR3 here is CASSGEWTGSKTQYF. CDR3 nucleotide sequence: TGTGCCAGCAGTGGAGAATGGACAGGCTCCAAGACCCAGTACTTC.

CDR3 coding DNA: TGTGCCAGCAGCGTAGTTCCAGGGGCGGGCGGGGAGCTGTTTTTT. Translated: CASSVVPGAGGELFF. The chain has TRBV9 and TRBJ2-2, with D perhaps matching TRBD1 (6 bases). Between the trimmed V and J ends, which lost 0 bases and 7 bases, there was a span of 13 bases. Germline-derived CDR1 and CDR2 are SGDLS and YYNGEE. The CDR3 is 15 residues long.

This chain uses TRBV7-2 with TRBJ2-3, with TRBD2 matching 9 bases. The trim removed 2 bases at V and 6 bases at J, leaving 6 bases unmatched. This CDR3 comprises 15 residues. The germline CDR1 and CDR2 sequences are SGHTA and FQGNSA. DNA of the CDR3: TGTGCCAGCAGCTTAACTAGCGGGCAGGATGATACGCAGTATTTT. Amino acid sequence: CASSLTSGQDDTQYF. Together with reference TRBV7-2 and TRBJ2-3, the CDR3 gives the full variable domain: GAGVSQSPSNKVTEKGKDVELRCDPISGHTALYWYRQSLGQGLEFLIYFQGNSAPDKSGLPSDRFSAERTGGSVSTLTIQRTQQEDSAVYLCASSLTSGQDDTQYFGPGTRLTVL.

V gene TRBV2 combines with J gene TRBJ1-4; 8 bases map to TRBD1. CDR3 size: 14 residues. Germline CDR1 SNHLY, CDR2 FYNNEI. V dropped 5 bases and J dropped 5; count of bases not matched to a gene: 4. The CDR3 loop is CASSWTGQNEKLFF. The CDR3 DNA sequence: TGTGCCAGCAGTTGGACAGGGCAAAATGAAAAACTGTTTTTT.

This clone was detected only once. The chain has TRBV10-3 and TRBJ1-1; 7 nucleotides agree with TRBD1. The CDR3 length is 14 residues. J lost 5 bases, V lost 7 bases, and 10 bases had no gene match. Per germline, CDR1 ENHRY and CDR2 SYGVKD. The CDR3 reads CAITGTDGDTEAFF. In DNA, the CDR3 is TGTGCCATCACTGGGACAGATGGGGATACTGAAGCTTTCTTT.

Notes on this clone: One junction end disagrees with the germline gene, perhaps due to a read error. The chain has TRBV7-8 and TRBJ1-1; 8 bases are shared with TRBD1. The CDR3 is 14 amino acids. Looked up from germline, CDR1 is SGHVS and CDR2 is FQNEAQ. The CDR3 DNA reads TGTGCCAGCAGCTTAGTTATCGGACAGGGTGAAGCTTCCTTT. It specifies CASSLVIGQGEASF.